The rows below give T cell receptor beta chains drawn from one sample of a study of cytomegalovirus exposure and HLA in healthy donors. The table came from immunoSEQ multiplex PCR; TCRdb's copy has only in-frame clones and leaves some out. The sample has roughly 330,000 clones, about 90% seen once. Material for sequencing was PBMCs. The receptors were gathered from a woman between 25 and 40 years old in good health and CMV-seropositive. Both conserved end residues are part of each CDR3. Each record gives: clone size, V gene, CDR3 protein. Where a row states a size, it is once, few, many or the class of an expanded clone; other rows omit it.

few | TRBV2 | CASRDDRGNQPQHF
NA | TRBV27 | CASSTTLQDTEAFF
NA | TRBV13 | CASSLRQGETGELFF
NA | TRBV28 | CASRSYYEQYF
NA | TRBV9 | CASSPGSF
NA | TRBV29-1 | CSVTGTSGRAGYNEQFF
NA | TRBV27 | CASRPGTVNTDTQYF
NA | TRBV27 | CASRTGLAGMSGELFF
NA | TRBV6-4 | CASSLKGGTTEAFF
NA | TRBV7-2 | CASSPTGTVNTGELFF